Listed here are 14 T cell receptor beta chains from one sample, sequenced in a study of blood T cell repertoires in COVID-19. Only in-frame clones appear in the TCRdb table, and some are missing; sequencing was by immunoSEQ multiplex PCR. The data show 92,000 or so clones, with about two thirds seen just once and roughly an eighth held by the top ten. The sample consisted of peripheral blood. All receptors derive from a woman over 75 with acute or convalescent COVID-19.

Remarks on this clone: One end of the junction is discordant with germline, which a read error may explain. This sequence joins TRBV7-7 and TRBJ2-1; TRBD1 agrees at 12 bases. The V gene's germline CDR1 is SSHAT and CDR2 FNYEAQ (reference sequence). The CDR3 totals 15 residues. The DNA of the CDR3 is TGTGCTAGCAGCGAGGGGACAGGGGGCGGGAATGAGCAGTTCTTC. Encoded protein: CASSEGTGGGNEQFF. Complete variable domain (other parts from reference TRBV7-7 and TRBJ2-1): GAGVSQSPRYKVTKRGQDVTLRCDPISSHATLYWYQQALGQGPEFLTYFNYEAQPDKSGLPSDRFSAERPEGSISTLTIQRTEQRDSAMYRCASSEGTGGGNEQFFGPGTRLTVL.

This chain links TRBV6-5 with TRBJ1-1; D gene unclear. Trimming pared 4 bases from V and 0 bases from J, leaving 9 bases between. Germline CDR1 MNHEY, CDR2 SVGAGI. The CDR3 runs to 14 residues. The chain's CDR3 is CASSSWRVNTEAFF. Here the CDR3 DNA reads TGTGCCAGCAGTTCCTGGCGGGTGAACACTGAAGCTTTCTTT.

The chain couples TRBV19 to TRBJ1-2, with 7 positions matching TRBD1. The CDR3 spans 14 residues. Germline-derived CDR1 and CDR2 are LNHDA and SQIVND (reference sequence). V lost 5 bases to trimming and J lost 3 bases; unmatched junction nucleotides: 6. The CDR3 nucleotides are TGTGCCAGTAGTCCCGACAGGGTTGACTATGGCTACACCTTC. This encodes CASSPDRVDYGYTF.

The chain has TRBV25-1 and TRBJ1-5; D possibly corresponds to TRBD1 (6 bases). Germline V gene lookup returns CDR1 MGHDK and CDR2 SYGVNS. V lost 3 bases to trimming and J lost 7 bases, with 13 bases between them. This CDR3 comprises 14 residues. The CDR3 sequence is CASSDYREQQPQHF. The CDR3 nucleotides read TGTGCCAGCAGTGATTACAGGGAACAGCAGCCCCAGCATTTT.

The genes are TRBV5-1 and TRBJ1-3, with D maybe TRBD1 (6 bases). The CDR3 runs 15 residues. Trimming removed 4 bases from V and 0 bases from J, with 11 bases in between. Germline CDR1 SGHRS, CDR2 YFSETQ. CDR3 DNA sequence: TGCGCCAGCAGCCCACAGGGCCCCTCTGGAAACACCATATATTTT. It codes for CASSPQGPSGNTIYF.

The chain joins TRBV5-1 to TRBJ2-3; 8 bases map to TRBD1. The CDR3 covers 16 residues. Per germline, CDR1 SGHRS and CDR2 YFSETQ. Germline trimming cut 4 bases from V and 2 bases from J; bases unmatched to any gene: 9. The CDR3, as DNA: TGCGCCAGCAGCGAAACCCCGGGACAGGCCACAGATACGCAGTATTTT. This gives the protein CASSETPGQATDTQYF.

This clone was detected only a few times. This sequence joins TRBV2 and TRBJ1-2, with 12 bases lining up with TRBD1. The length of the CDR3 is 16 residues. Per the germline V gene, CDR1 is SNHLY and CDR2 is FYNNEI. With 7 bases clipped from V and 8 bases from J, the junction kept 14 bases outside the gene matches. This CDR3 is CASTPGTGGPHGGYTF. The CDR3 nucleotides read TGTGCCAGCACCCCCGGGACAGGGGGCCCCCATGGGGGCTACACCTTC. The full variable domain, with the rest looked up from reference TRBV2 and TRBJ1-2, is EPEVTQTPSHQVTQMGQEVILRCVPISNHLYFYWYRQILGQKVEFLVSFYNNEISEKSEIFDDQFSVERPDGSNFTLKIRSTKLEDSAMYFCASTPGTGGPHGGYTFGSGTRLTVV.

The J gene is TRBJ2-5, the V gene TRBV7-8, with TRBD1 matching over 9 bases. Trimming cost V 5 bases and J 4 bases; bases outside gene matches: 5. Germline values: CDR1 SGHVS, CDR2 FQNEAQ. The CDR3 is 14 amino acids. Here the CDR3 DNA reads TGTGCCAGCAGCCGGACAGGGGCTAGAGAGACCCAGTACTTC. This translates into CASSRTGARETQYF.

The rearrangement links TRBV9 to TRBJ2-2; 14 nucleotides align to TRBD2. Trimming took 4 bases from V and 1 from J; bases not matched to a gene: 6. The germline V gene encodes CDR1 SGDLS and CDR2 YYNGEE. The CDR3 runs 18 residues. CDR3 residues: CASSYGLAGGKNTGELFF. The CDR3 region has the DNA TGTGCCAGCAGCTACGGACTAGCGGGGGGCAAGAACACCGGGGAGCTGTTTTTT.

The chain employs TRBV18 and TRBJ1-3; D uncertain. CDR1 is KGHSH, CDR2 LQKENI, per germline. V dropped 2 bases and J dropped 1 base, with 9 bases sitting between them. The CDR3 length is 15 residues. CDR3 loop: CASSPWAESGNTIYF. CDR3 DNA sequence: TGTGCCAGCTCACCATGGGCAGAATCTGGAAACACCATATATTTT. Variable domain in full (rest from reference TRBV18 and TRBJ1-3): NAGVMQNPRHLVRRRGQEARLRCSPMKGHSHVYWYRQLPEEGLKFMVYLQKENIIDESGMPKERFSAEFPKEGPSILRIQQVVRGDSAAYFCASSPWAESGNTIYFGEGSWLTVV.

CDR3 sequence reads: CASSLGSDTDTQYF. The CDR3, as DNA: TGCGCCAGCAGCTTGGGCAGTGACACAGATACGCAGTATTTT. The rearrangement links TRBV5-1 to TRBJ2-3, with unresolved D. V gave up 0 bases and J gave up 2 bases, with 7 bases separating them. There are 14 residues in the CDR3. Germline values: CDR1 SGHRS, CDR2 YFSETQ.

This sequence joins TRBV4-2 and TRBJ2-3, with TRBD2 matching 7 bases. Germline V lookup: CDR1 LGHNA, CDR2 YNFKEQ. The ends lost 4 bases at V and 2 bases at J; junction bases unmatched: 12. The CDR3 has 17 amino acids. The CDR3: CASSPYGSSGFTDTQYF. The DNA for the CDR3 is TGTGCCAGCAGCCCCTACGGATCTAGCGGATTCACAGATACGCAGTATTTT.

The chain employs TRBV14 and TRBJ2-1; D is unclear. The CDR3 has 16 amino acids. Deletions cut 3 bases from V and 0 bases from J, with 12 bases between. The germline CDR1 and CDR2 sequences are SGHDN and FVKESK. The CDR3 region has the DNA TGTGCCAGCAGCCATCGAAACCCTAGCTCCTACAATGAGCAGTTCTTC. Amino acids: CASSHRNPSSYNEQFF.

The chain recombines TRBV11-2 with TRBJ1-1; 8 bases map to TRBD1. This CDR3 contains 15 residues. V trimming: 4 bases; J trimming: 1 base; junction bases outside the gene matches: 5. CDR1 SGHAT and CDR2 FQNNGV come from the germline V gene. The CDR3 protein is CASSSPGTGNTEAFF. The DNA for the CDR3 is TGTGCCAGCAGCTCCCCCGGGACAGGGAACACTGAAGCTTTCTTT. The whole variable domain, filled in from reference TRBV11-2 and TRBJ1-1, reads EAGVAQSPRYKIIEKRQSVAFWCNPISGHATLYWYQQILGQGPKLLIQFQNNGVVDDSQLPKDRFSAERLKGVDSTLKIQPAKLEDSAVYLCASSSPGTGNTEAFFGQGTRLTVV.